Below, 9 T cell receptor beta chains from the same sample are listed, as sequenced in a study of cytomegalovirus exposure and HLA in healthy donors. Researchers ran the PCR with 60 Vbeta and 13 Jbeta primers. Profiled with immunoSEQ multiplex PCR; TCRdb holds only in-frame clones, not every one. In the table there are 110,000 to 150,000 clones, around 85% of which are singletons. Sequencing was performed on PBMCs. These receptors originate from a female donor in good health and CMV-seronegative.

This sequence joins TRBV27 and TRBJ1-2, with a tentative D call TRBD1 (5 bases). Between the trimmed V and J ends, which lost 4 bases and 2 bases, there was a span of 8 bases. CDR3 length: 13 amino acids. CDR1 and CDR2 from the germline V gene are MNHEY and SMNVEV (reference sequence). CDR3 region: CASSWGINYGYTF. CDR3 nucleotide sequence: TGTGCCAGCAGTTGGGGCATAAACTATGGCTACACCTTC.

This chain joins TRBV27 and TRBJ2-5; D is perhaps TRBD1 (6 bases). The CDR3 runs 14 residues. The V and J ends lost 2 bases and 5 bases respectively, with 12 bases between them. Germline V gene lookup returns CDR1 MNHEY and CDR2 SMNVEV (reference sequence). As DNA, the CDR3 is TGTGCCAGCAGTTTAGGACAGAATAGGGAGACCCAGTACTTC. It encodes CASSLGQNRETQYF.

The rearrangement links TRBV2 to TRBJ2-2, with 8 positions matching TRBD1. This CDR3 comprises 14 residues. The germline V gene has CDR1 SNHLY and CDR2 FYNNEI. The ends lost 9 bases at V and 5 bases at J; junction bases unmatched: 8. Written as DNA, the CDR3 is TGTGCCAGGGGAGCAGGGGGCTGGACCGGGGAGCTGTTTTTT. As protein: CARGAGGWTGELFF.

V and J are TRBV4-1 and TRBJ1-2; tentatively, D is TRBD1 (5 bases). This CDR3 has 14 residues. Germline V gives CDR1 MGHRA, CDR2 YSYEKL. Deletions cut 1 base from V and 5 bases from J, with 11 bases between. In DNA, the CDR3 is TGCGCCAGCAGCCAAGGTACCGGGACTTATGGCTACACCTTC. Translating it yields CASSQGTGTYGYTF.

This rearrangement joins TRBV5-4 to TRBJ1-1, with D possibly being TRBD1 (5 bases). The V end lost 4 bases, the J end lost 6 bases, and 16 bases lay between the germline ends. The CDR3 consists of 14 residues. Per germline, CDR1 SGHNT and CDR2 YYREEE (reference sequence). The CDR3 DNA reads as TGTGCCAGCAGCGACGGAGGGGAATGGGCTGAAGCTTTCTTT. It translates to CASSDGGEWAEAFF.

As to this clone: Other DNA sequences of this sample code for an identical CDR3. This chain links TRBV5-1 with TRBJ2-3; TRBD1 aligns across 10 bases. CDR1 SGHRS and CDR2 YFSETQ come from the germline V gene. Trimming took 0 bases from V and 4 from J; bases not matched to a gene: 2. The CDR3 has 15 residues. The CDR3 bases are TGCGCCAGCAGCTTGGGGGACAGGGGATCAGATACGCAGTATTTT. Translation gives CASSLGDRGSDTQYF.

The CDR3 here is CASSSLLADTQYF. The DNA of the CDR3 is TGTGCCAGCAGTTCACTACTAGCAGATACGCAGTATTTT. V is TRBV27 and J is TRBJ2-3; D possibly corresponds to TRBD2 (5 bases). Germline V gives CDR1 MNHEY, CDR2 SMNVEV (reference sequence). The CDR3 sequence is 13 residues long. V was trimmed by 4 bases and J by 4 bases, leaving 9 bases between them.

The table lists this clone with a few counts. The chain recombines TRBV4-1 with TRBJ1-1; no clear D. Germline V lookup: CDR1 MGHRA, CDR2 YSYEKL. V was shortened by 2 bases and J by 4 bases, with 8 bases between the two germline ends. The CDR3 runs to 13 residues. CDR3 in amino acids: CASSQPGITEAFF. In DNA form, the CDR3 reads TGCGCCAGCAGCCAACCCGGGATCACTGAAGCTTTCTTT.

Details on this clone: Other DNA sequences within the sample encode an identical CDR3. V gene TRBV5-1 combines with J gene TRBJ2-1; 9 nucleotides match TRBD2. CDR1 is SGHRS and CDR2 is YFSETQ in the germline V gene. J lost 1 base, V lost 2 bases, and 1 base had no gene match. This CDR3 has 15 residues. The CDR3 DNA reads TGCGCCAGCAGCTTAACTAGCGGGTCCTACAATGAGCAGTTCTTC. It specifies CASSLTSGSYNEQFF.